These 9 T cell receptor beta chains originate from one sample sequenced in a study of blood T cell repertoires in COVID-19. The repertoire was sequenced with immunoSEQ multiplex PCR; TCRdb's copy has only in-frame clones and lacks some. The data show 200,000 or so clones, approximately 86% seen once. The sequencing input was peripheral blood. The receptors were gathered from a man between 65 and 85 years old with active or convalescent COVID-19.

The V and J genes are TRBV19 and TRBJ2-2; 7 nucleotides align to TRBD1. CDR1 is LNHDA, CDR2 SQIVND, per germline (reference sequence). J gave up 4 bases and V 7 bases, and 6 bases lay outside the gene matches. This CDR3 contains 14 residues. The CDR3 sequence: CASNVGGSTGELFF. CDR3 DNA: TGTGCCAGTAATGTAGGGGGCTCCACCGGGGAGCTGTTTTTT.

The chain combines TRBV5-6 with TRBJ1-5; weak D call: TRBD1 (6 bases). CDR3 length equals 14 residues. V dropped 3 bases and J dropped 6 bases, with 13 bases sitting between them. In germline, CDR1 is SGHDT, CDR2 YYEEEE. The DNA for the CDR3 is TGTGCCAGCAGCTCCCGGGGGGCGGGTCAGCCCCAGCATTTT. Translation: CASSSRGAGQPQHF.

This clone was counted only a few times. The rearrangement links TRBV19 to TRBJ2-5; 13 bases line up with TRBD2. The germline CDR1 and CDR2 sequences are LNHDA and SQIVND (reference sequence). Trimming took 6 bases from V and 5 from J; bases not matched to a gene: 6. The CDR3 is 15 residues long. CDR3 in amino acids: CASRATSGGLETQYF. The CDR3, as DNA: TGTGCCAGTAGGGCGACTAGCGGGGGGCTGGAGACCCAGTACTTC.

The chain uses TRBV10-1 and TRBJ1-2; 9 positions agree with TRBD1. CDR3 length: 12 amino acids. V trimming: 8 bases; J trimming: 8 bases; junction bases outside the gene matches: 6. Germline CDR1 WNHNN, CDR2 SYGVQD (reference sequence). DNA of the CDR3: TGCGCCAGCCTAACAGGGGGCGCGGGCTACACCTTC. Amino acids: CASLTGGAGYTF.

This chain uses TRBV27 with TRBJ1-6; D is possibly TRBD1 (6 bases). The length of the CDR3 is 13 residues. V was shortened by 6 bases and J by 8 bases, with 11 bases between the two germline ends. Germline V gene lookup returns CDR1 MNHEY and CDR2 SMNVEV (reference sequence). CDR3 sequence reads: CASRRSGDSPLHF. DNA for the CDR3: TGTGCCAGCAGGAGGTCAGGGGATTCACCCCTCCACTTT.

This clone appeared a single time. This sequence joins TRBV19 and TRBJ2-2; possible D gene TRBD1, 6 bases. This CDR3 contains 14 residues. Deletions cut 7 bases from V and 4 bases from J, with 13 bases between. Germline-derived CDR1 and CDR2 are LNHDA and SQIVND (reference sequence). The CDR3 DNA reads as TGTGCCAGTAACCCACAGGGTCTCACCGGGGAGCTGTTTTTT. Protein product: CASNPQGLTGELFF.

The CDR3 sequence: CASSYGVGTYEQYF. The CDR3 coding sequence is TGTGCCAGCAGTTATGGCGTCGGGACCTACGAGCAGTACTTC. The genes are TRBV27 and TRBJ2-7, with D perhaps TRBD2 (5 bases). V was pared by 4 bases and J by 2 bases, with 12 bases between. This CDR3 is 14 amino acids long. Germline loops: CDR1 MNHEY, CDR2 SMNVEV (reference sequence).

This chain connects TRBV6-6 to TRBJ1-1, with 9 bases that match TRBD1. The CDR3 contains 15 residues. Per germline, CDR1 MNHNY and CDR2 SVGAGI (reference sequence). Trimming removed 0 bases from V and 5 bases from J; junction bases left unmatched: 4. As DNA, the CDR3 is TGTGCCAGCAGTTACTCGAACAGGGGGCGAACTGAAGCTTTCTTT. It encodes CASSYSNRGRTEAFF.

The CDR3 spells CASSLGGGALSYNEQFF. In nucleotides, the CDR3 is TGTGCCAGCAGTTTGGGCGGGGGGGCCCTCTCCTACAATGAGCAGTTCTTC. The chain links TRBV27 to TRBJ2-1; 9 nucleotides align to TRBD2. CDR1 is MNHEY, CDR2 SMNVEV, per germline (reference sequence). This CDR3 has 17 residues. With 3 bases clipped from V and 0 bases from J, the junction kept 6 bases outside the gene matches.